The T cell receptor (beta chain) under discussion was sequenced for a study of T cell responses to AZD1222 COVID-19 vaccine. Findings and caveats of the study: Targeting of unmutated variant regions was reportedly seen in nearly half of spike-specific TCRs. Across spike, vaccine-associated CD4 TCRs were found, dominant at 160-218 and 743-854. White British people made up most donors, females outnumbered males, and clonal diversity was possibly underestimated.

The protocol was immunoSEQ multiplex PCR, while the TCRdb copy is restricted to in-frame clones and leaves out a portion. Of approximately 190,000 clones listed, just over 90% are singletons. This CDR3 has 15 residues. Trimming left V 4 bases short and J 4 bases short, with 17 bases between. The germline gives CDR1 SGHRS, CDR2 YFSETQ. This clone was seen more than once but under ten times. The antigen remains unidentified. The sample here was peripheral blood, taken 28 days after the second dose of the MenACWY control vaccine. This clonotype was sampled from an adult who received the MenACWY meningococcal vaccine as a control. The V and J genes are TRBV5-1 and TRBJ1-2, with D possibly being TRBD1 (5 bases). The CDR3 protein is CASSAAPGIAYGYTF. The CDR3 DNA follows: TGCGCCAGCAGCGCAGCCCCAGGGATCGCCTATGGCTACACCTTC.